This TCR beta chain was sequenced in a study of synovial regulatory T cells in juvenile arthritis. In the study overall: A few patients were therapy-naive; 6 or 7 received methotrexate alone.

These iaTreg cells were HLA-DR+ Tregs. The approximately eleven donors had active juvenile idiopathic arthritis, with 3 polyarticular and 8 oligoarticular cases. With respect to this clone: Its antigen is unknown.

Study-wide results and caveats: Compared with other blood Treg cells, inflammation-associated Treg cells had reduced TCR diversity. iaTreg cells shared more CDR3 sequences with synovial Tregs than other blood Tregs did.

The length of the CDR3 is 13 residues. This entry has no DNA. Germline CDR1 MNHEY, CDR2 SMNVEV (reference sequence). The protocol was immunoSEQ multiplex PCR, while the TCRdb copy is restricted to in-frame clones and leaves out a portion. The sample table sets out approximately 10,000 clones. The sample comprised Treg cells from blood. As for subset: HLA-DR+ inflammation-associated blood Treg cells. This chain joins TRBV27 and TRBJ1-2; TCRdb's D gene call, TRBD1, goes unchecked for lack of DNA. The TCR originated in a donor younger than 35 with juvenile idiopathic arthritis. This chain's CDR3 is CASGPTQGGGYTF.